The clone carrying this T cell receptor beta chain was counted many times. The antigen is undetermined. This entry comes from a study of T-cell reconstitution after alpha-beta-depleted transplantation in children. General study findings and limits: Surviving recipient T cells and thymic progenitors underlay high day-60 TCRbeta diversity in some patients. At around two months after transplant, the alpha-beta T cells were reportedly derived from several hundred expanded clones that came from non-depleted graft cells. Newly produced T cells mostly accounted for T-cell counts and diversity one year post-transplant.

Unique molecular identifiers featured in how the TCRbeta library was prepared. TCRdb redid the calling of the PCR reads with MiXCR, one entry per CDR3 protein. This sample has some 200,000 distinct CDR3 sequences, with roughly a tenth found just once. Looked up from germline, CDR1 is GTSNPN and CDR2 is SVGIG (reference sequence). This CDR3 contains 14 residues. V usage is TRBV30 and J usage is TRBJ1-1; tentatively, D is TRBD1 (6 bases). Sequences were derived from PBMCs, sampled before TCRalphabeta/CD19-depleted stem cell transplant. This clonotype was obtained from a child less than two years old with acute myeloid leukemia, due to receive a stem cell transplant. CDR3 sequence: CAGSTGRPLNEAFF. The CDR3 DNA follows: TGTGCTGGATCCACAGGGAGACCTCTTAATGAAGCTTTCTTT.